One and the same sample provided the 12 T cell receptor beta chains below, sequenced in a study of CD8 T cells in ankylosing spondylitis. TCRdb independently ran MiXCR on the 5' RACE reads; one entry per CDR3 protein. Of roughly 240,000 distinct CDR3 sequences in the sample, under 8.5% were seen once. The sequencing sample was made of blood, either unsorted or a sorted T cell fraction (not recorded which). These TCRs come from a female donor with ankylosing spondylitis or in good health (not recorded which).

The sample holds a few counts of this clonotype. V and J are TRBV7-2 and TRBJ2-2, with no clear D. Trimming shortened V by 2 bases and J by 3 bases, and 7 bases separated the two germline ends. Germline CDR1 SGHTA, CDR2 FQGNSA. The CDR3 covers 14 residues. The CDR3 spells CASSLMVYTGELFF. CDR3 nucleotides: TGTGCCAGCAGCTTAATGGTCTACACCGGGGAGCTGTTTTTT.

This clonotype was seen many times. The chain joins TRBV7-6 to TRBJ2-7, with 8 nucleotides matching TRBD2. V was clipped by 1 base and J by 1 base; unmatched bases: 3. The CDR3 totals 15 residues. Looked up from germline, CDR1 is SGHVS and CDR2 is FNYEAQ. CDR3 region: CASSLGTSGSYEQYF. For the CDR3, the DNA is TGTGCCAGCAGCTTAGGAACTAGCGGATCCTACGAGCAGTACTTC.

This clonotype showed up just a few times. The rearrangement links TRBV7-2 to TRBJ1-3, with TRBD1 matching 8 bases. CDR1 and CDR2 from the germline V gene are SGHTA and FQGNSA. The CDR3 length is 15 residues. V dropped 5 bases and J dropped 0; count of bases not matched to a gene: 3. For the CDR3, the DNA is TGTGCCAGCAGCAAAGACAGGGGCTCTGGAAACACCATATATTTT. Translating gives CASSKDRGSGNTIYF.

This clonotype was counted ten times or more. The chain employs TRBV5-1 and TRBJ1-1; TRBD1 aligns across 8 bases. Per the germline V gene, CDR1 is SGHRS and CDR2 is YFSETQ. Trimming took 4 bases from V and 0 from J; bases not matched to a gene: 8. This CDR3 spans 16 amino acids. This chain's CDR3 is CASSRPDRDLNTEAFF. The CDR3 nucleotides are TGCGCCAGCAGCCGCCCGGACAGGGACCTGAACACTGAAGCTTTCTTT.

This clonotype was found many times. The V call is TRBV5-1, the J call TRBJ2-1, with TRBD2 identical over 8 bases. The germline V gene has CDR1 SGHRS and CDR2 YFSETQ. The CDR3 sequence is 16 residues long. The ends lost 3 bases at V and 0 bases at J; junction bases unmatched: 5. In nucleotides, the CDR3 is TGCGCCAGCAGCTCACTAGCGGTTAGCTCCTACAATGAGCAGTTCTTC. Protein product: CASSSLAVSSYNEQFF.

The chain combines TRBV18 with TRBJ2-1; 15 positions match TRBD2. The ends lost 6 bases at V and 8 bases at J; junction bases unmatched: 14. CDR1 and CDR2 (germline): KGHSH, LQKENI. There are 18 residues in the CDR3. CDR3 region: CASSPGLAGGRSTDEQFF. The CDR3 DNA reads TGTGCCAGCTCTCCGGGACTAGCGGGAGGAAGGTCGACGGATGAGCAGTTCTTC.

In nucleotides, the CDR3 is TGTGCCAGCAGGGGAGACACCATATATTTT. It specifies CASRGDTIYF. V usage is TRBV25-1 and J usage is TRBJ1-3; D is ambiguous. This CDR3 contains 10 residues. In germline, CDR1 is MGHDK, CDR2 SYGVNS. V lost 6 bases, J lost 8 bases, and 5 bases lay in between.

V is TRBV11-2 and J is TRBJ2-3, with D possibly being TRBD2 (5 bases). This CDR3 spans 14 amino acids. Germline values: CDR1 SGHAT, CDR2 FQNNGV. V lost 7 bases to trimming and J lost 5 bases, with 16 bases between them. The CDR3 here is CASNAAAQRDTQYF. CDR3 in DNA: TGTGCCAGCAACGCAGCGGCGCAAAGAGATACGCAGTATTTT.

Note on this clonotype: A much larger clone lies one base from this, so it may be a read error. The rearrangement links TRBV5-1 to TRBJ1-4; 11 bases map to TRBD1. The CDR3 runs to 15 residues. Germline CDR1 is SGHRS and CDR2 is YFSETQ. As DNA, the CDR3 is TGCGTCAGCGGTCCAGGGACAGGGGGAAATGAAAAACTGTTTTTT. Protein product: CVSGPGTGGNEKLFF. The full variable domain, rest sourced from reference TRBV5-1 and TRBJ1-4, is KAGVTQTPRYLIKTRGQQVTLSCSPISGHRSVSWYQQTPGQGLQFLFEYFSETQRNKGNFPGRFSGRQFSNSRSEMNVSTLELGDSALYLCVSGPGTGGNEKLFFGSGTQLSVL.

V gene TRBV9 combines with J gene TRBJ2-7, with D perhaps assigned TRBD1 or TRBD2 (5 bases each). The CDR3 is 15 residues long. Deletions cut 3 bases from V and 2 bases from J, with 15 bases between. Looked up from germline, CDR1 is SGDLS and CDR2 is YYNGEE. The CDR3 protein is CASSGGSYFTYEQYF. The CDR3 DNA reads TGTGCCAGCAGCGGGGGGTCGTACTTCACCTACGAGCAGTACTTC.

This clonotype was seen repeatedly, ten times or more. CDR3 amino acids: CASSRTANYGYTF. The CDR3 DNA reads TGTGCCAGCAGTCGGACAGCTAACTATGGCTACACCTTC. The rearrangement joins TRBV12-3 or TRBV12-4 to TRBJ1-2, with a weak D call TRBD1 (6 bases). Trimming pared 5 bases from V and 0 bases from J, leaving 7 bases between. The CDR3 extends over 13 amino acids.

This clonotype was seen at least ten times. J is TRBJ2-1 and V is TRBV4-1; D unresolved. The CDR3 sequence is 15 residues long. Between the trimmed V and J ends, which lost 3 bases and 2 bases, there was a span of 11 bases. CDR1 is MGHRA, CDR2 YSYEKL, per germline. CDR3: CASSQSDWPYNEQFF. The CDR3 coding sequence is TGCGCCAGCAGCCAGAGCGATTGGCCCTACAATGAGCAGTTCTTC.